This TCR beta chain is from a study of cytomegalovirus exposure and HLA in healthy donors. The PCR ran on 60 Vbeta and 13 Jbeta primers. Clones were read by immunoSEQ multiplex PCR, and TCRdb kept only the in-frame ones, dropping some. The table for this sample gives 150,000 to 200,000 clones. V dropped 2 bases and J dropped 4 bases, with 9 bases sitting between them. CDR1 SGHNT and CDR2 YENEEA come from the germline V gene. The CDR3 is 14 amino acids. The source of this sequence is a woman between 18 and 30 years old in good health and CMV-seropositive. The rearrangement uses TRBV11-3 and TRBJ2-1, with a possible D match to TRBD1 (5 bases). Material for sequencing was PBMCs. The CDR3: CASSLWGSYNEQFF. DNA for the CDR3: TGTGCCAGCAGCTTATGGGGCAGTTACAATGAGCAGTTCTTC.